The 9 T cell receptor beta chains listed next were all sequenced from one sample in a study of technical replicates of blood from a few donors. Repertoires were generated with immunoSEQ multiplex PCR, while TCRdb's copy carries only in-frame clones and drops some. In the table there are 70,000 or so clones, 80% to 90% of which are singletons. What was sequenced was PBMCs. The source of these receptors is a human donor in good health. Some clones in this sample may be carry-over from other donors' samples.

The chain couples TRBV5-4 to TRBJ2-6, with no clear D. CDR3 length: 15 residues. Deletions cut 4 bases from V and 0 bases from J, with 8 bases between. CDR1 and CDR2 (germline): SGHNT, YYREEE (reference sequence). The CDR3, as DNA: TGTGCCAGCAGCAACATCAACTCTGGGGCCAACGTCCTGACTTTC. Residues: CASSNINSGANVLTF.

This rearrangement joins TRBV9 to TRBJ2-1, with 10 bases that match TRBD2. V lost 6 bases to trimming and J lost 8 bases; unmatched junction nucleotides: 11. Looked up from germline, CDR1 is SGDLS and CDR2 is YYNGEE. This CDR3 is 15 amino acids long. CDR3 sequence reads: CASTVASGRGYEQFF. The CDR3 bases are TGTGCCAGCACCGTCGCAAGCGGGAGGGGCTATGAGCAGTTCTTC.

The V call is TRBV6-6, the J call TRBJ2-1, with 8 bases identical to TRBD2. The CDR3 is 14 amino acids. Germline V gene data show CDR1 as MNHNY and CDR2 as SVGAGI (reference sequence). V dropped 4 bases and J dropped 2; count of bases not matched to a gene: 1. The CDR3, as DNA: TGTGCCAGCAGTTGGACTAGCCCCTACAATGAGCAGTTCTTC. It yields the protein CASSWTSPYNEQFF.

The CDR3, as DNA: TGTGCCAGCAGCGCGTCCGATTTGGGGGGATCAGCTTTCTTT. It is translated as CASSASDLGGSAFF. The genes are TRBV9 and TRBJ1-1; a weak D match, TRBD1 (5 bases). CDR3 length equals 14 residues. Trimming removed 3 bases from V and 10 bases from J, with 19 bases in between. The germline V gene has CDR1 SGDLS and CDR2 YYNGEE.

The chain is built from TRBV9 and TRBJ2-1; D uncertain. With 3 bases removed from V and 4 bases from J, the gap between germline ends came to 17 bases. This CDR3 spans 16 amino acids. Germline assignment: CDR1 SGDLS and CDR2 YYNGEE. CDR3 residues: CASSAPSRNPYNEQFF. The CDR3 bases are TGTGCCAGCAGCGCCCCCTCGCGGAATCCTTACAATGAGCAGTTCTTC.

The chain carries TRBV2 and TRBJ2-3, with 7 positions matching TRBD2. This CDR3 comprises 14 residues. Germline V gene data show CDR1 as SNHLY and CDR2 as FYNNEI. J lost 1 base, V lost 8 bases, and 6 bases had no gene match. CDR3 in amino acids: CASAAAGGTDTQYF. The CDR3 nucleotides are TGTGCCAGCGCCGCCGCGGGGGGCACAGATACGCAGTATTTT.

The rearrangement joins TRBV15 to TRBJ1-6; the match to TRBD1 covers 11 bases. There are 15 residues in the CDR3. The germline V gene has CDR1 LNHNV and CDR2 YYDKDF (reference sequence). J lost 10 bases, V lost 1 base, and 3 bases had no gene match. In nucleotides, the CDR3 is TGTGCCACCAGCAGAGGTGGACAGGGGGCGTCACCCCTCCACTTT. Protein sequence: CATSRGGQGASPLHF.

The CDR3 sequence is CASSQAGRKLAKNIQYF. For the CDR3, the DNA is TGCGCCAGCAGCCAAGCCGGTAGAAAGCTAGCCAAAAACATTCAGTACTTC. V gene TRBV4-1 combines with J gene TRBJ2-4; D is undetermined. The CDR3 runs 17 residues. Per germline, CDR1 MGHRA and CDR2 YSYEKL. The V end lost 1 base, the J end lost 0 bases, and 13 bases lay between the germline ends.

V and J are TRBV27 and TRBJ1-2; D gene uncertain. Trimming pared 3 bases from V and 4 bases from J, leaving 9 bases between. There are 13 residues in the CDR3. Germline V gives CDR1 MNHEY, CDR2 SMNVEV (reference sequence). The CDR3 loop is CASSFAEGYGYTF. CDR3 coding DNA: TGTGCCAGCAGTTTCGCAGAGGGCTATGGCTACACCTTC.